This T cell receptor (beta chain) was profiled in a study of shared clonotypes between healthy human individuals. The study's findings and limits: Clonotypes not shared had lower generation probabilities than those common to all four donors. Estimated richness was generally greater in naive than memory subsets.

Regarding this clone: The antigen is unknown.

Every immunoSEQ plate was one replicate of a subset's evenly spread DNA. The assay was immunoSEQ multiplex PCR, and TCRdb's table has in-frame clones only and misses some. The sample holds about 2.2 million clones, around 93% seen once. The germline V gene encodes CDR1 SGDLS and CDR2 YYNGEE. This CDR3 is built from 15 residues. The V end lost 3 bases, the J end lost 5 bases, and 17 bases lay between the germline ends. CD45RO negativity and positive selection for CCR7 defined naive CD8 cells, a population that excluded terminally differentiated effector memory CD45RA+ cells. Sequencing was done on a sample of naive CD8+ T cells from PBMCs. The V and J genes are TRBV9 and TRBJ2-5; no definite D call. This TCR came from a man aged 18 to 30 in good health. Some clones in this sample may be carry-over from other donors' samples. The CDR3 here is CASSDAPASDETQYF. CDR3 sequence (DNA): TGTGCCAGCAGCGACGCACCGGCCAGCGACGAGACCCAGTACTTC.